This T cell receptor (beta chain) appears in the sequencing data of a study of long-term antiretroviral therapy in people with HIV. At survey level, the immunoSEQ assay was run in its v3.0 version. Libraries were prepared by immunoSEQ multiplex PCR; TCRdb keeps only in-frame clonotypes and omits some of them. The data show 30,000 to 35,000 clones, around 94% seen once. The V end was cut by 5 bases, the J end by 2 bases, with 14 bases between. The CDR3 covers 14 residues. In germline, CDR1 is GTSNPN, CDR2 SVGIG (reference sequence). This clone was observed a few times. The chain combines TRBV30 with TRBJ2-3, with D perhaps assigned TRBD1 or TRBD2 (5 bases each). The specimen was unsorted PBMCs, collected around 5 years after starting antiretroviral therapy. The clonotype comes from a woman between 50 and 59 years old with HIV. In DNA form, the CDR3 reads TGTGCCTGGGGTCCCCGGGACCCCACAGATACGCAGTATTTT. Translating it yields CAWGPRDPTDTQYF.